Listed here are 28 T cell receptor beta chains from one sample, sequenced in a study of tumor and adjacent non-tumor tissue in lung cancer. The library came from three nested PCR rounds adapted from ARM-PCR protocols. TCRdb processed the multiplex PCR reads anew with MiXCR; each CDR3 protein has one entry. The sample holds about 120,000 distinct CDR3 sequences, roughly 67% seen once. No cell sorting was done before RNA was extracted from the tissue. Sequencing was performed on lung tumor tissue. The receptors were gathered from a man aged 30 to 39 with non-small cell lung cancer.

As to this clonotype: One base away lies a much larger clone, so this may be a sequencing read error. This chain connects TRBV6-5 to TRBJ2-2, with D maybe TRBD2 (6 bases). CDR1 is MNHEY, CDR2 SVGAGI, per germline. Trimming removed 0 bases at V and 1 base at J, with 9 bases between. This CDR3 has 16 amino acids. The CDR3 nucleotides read TGTGCCAGCAGTTACTCGGGGGGATGGAACACCGGGGAGCTGTTTTTT. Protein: CASSYSGGWNTGELFF.

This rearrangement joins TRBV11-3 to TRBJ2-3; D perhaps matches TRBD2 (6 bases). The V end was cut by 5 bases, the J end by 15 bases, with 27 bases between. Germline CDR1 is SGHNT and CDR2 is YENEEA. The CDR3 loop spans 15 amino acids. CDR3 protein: CASSDRLGSTDTEYF. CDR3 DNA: TGTGCCAGCAGCGACCGACTAGGAAGCACAGATACGGAATATTTT. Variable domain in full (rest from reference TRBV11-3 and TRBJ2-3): EAGVVQSPRYKIIEKKQPVAFWCNPISGHNTLYWYLQNLGQGPELLIRYENEEAVDDSQLPKDRFSAERLKGVDSTLKIQPAELGDSAVYLCASSDRLGSTDTEYFGPGTRLTVL.

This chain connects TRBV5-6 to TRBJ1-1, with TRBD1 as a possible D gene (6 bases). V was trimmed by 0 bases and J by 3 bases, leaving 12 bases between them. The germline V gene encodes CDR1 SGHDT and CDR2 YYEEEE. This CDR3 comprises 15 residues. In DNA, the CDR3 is TGTGCCAGCAGCTTGGATGGGACAAGGGACACTGAAGCTTTCTTT. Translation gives CASSLDGTRDTEAFF.

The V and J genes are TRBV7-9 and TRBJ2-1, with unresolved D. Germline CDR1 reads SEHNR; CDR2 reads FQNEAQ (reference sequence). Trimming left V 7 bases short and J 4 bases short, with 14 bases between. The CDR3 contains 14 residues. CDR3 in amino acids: CASNSGSSYNEQFF. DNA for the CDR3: TGTGCCAGCAACAGTGGTAGCTCTTACAATGAGCAGTTCTTC.

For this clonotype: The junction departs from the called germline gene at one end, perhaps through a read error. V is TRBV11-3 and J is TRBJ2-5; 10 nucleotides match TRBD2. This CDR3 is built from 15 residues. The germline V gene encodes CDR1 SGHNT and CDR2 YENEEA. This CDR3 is CATSLEAGGQETQNF. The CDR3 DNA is TGTGCCACCAGCTTAGAAGCGGGAGGGCAAGAGACCCAAAACTTC.

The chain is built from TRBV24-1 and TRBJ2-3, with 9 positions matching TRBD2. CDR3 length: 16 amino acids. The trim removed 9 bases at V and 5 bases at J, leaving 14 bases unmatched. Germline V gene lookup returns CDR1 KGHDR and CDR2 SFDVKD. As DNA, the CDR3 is TGTGCCACCGCCCCAAATCAGCGGGAGGTGATAGATACGCAGTATTTT. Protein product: CATAPNQREVIDTQYF.

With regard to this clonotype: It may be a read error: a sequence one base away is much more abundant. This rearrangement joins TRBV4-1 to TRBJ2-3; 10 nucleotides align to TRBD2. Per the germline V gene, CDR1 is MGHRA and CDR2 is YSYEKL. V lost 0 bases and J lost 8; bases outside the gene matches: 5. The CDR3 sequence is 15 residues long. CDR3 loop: CASSQDSSGSFTQYF. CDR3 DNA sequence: TGCGCCAGCAGCCAAGATTCTAGCGGGAGTTTTACGCAGTATTTT.

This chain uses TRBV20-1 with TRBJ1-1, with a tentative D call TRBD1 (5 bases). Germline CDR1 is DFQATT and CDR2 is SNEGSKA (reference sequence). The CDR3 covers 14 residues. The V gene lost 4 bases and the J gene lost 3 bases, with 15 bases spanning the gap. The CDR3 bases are TGCAGTGCTAAAGGTTCAGGGAGCCACACTGAAGCTTTCTTT. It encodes CSAKGSGSHTEAFF.

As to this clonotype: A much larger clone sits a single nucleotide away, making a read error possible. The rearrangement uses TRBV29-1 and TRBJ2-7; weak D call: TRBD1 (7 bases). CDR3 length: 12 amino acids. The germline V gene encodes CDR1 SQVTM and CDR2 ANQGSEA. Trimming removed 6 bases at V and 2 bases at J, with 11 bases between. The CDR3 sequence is CSVRGDPYEQYF. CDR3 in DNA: TGCAGCGTCAGGGGGGACCCCTACGAGCAGTACTTC.

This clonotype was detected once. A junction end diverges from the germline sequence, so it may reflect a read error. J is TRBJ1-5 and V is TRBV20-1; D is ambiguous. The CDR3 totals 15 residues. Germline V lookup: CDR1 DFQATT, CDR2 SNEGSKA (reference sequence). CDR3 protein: CSAEDRRGHCQSQHF. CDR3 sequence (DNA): TGCAGTGCGGAGGACCGCCGCGGTCATTGTCAGTCCCAGCATTTT.

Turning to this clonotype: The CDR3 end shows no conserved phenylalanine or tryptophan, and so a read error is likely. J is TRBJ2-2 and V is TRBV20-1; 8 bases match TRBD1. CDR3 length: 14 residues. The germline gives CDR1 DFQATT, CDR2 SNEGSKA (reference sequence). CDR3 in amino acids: CCASSGGDTGELFS. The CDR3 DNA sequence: TGCTGTGCTAGCTCAGGGGGCGACACCGGGGAACTGTTTTCT.

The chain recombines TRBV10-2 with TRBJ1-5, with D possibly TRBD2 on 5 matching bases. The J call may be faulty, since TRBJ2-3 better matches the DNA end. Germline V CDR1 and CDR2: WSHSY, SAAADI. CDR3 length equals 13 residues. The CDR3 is CASTPGSNQSQYF. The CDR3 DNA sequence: TGCGCCAGCACCCCGGGGAGCAATCAGTCCCAGTATTTT.

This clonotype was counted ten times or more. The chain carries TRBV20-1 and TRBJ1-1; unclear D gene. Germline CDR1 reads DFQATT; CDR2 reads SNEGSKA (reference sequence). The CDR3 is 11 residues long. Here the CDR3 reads CSLRRDTEAFF. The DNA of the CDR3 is TGCAGCCTCCGACGGGACACTGAAGCTTTCTTT.

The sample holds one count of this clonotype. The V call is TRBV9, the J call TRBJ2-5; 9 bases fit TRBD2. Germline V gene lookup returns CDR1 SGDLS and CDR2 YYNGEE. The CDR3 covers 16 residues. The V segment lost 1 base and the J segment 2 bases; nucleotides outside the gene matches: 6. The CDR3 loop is CASSVIAGASQETQYF. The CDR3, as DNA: TGTGCCAGCAGCGTAATAGCGGGGGCCTCTCAAGAGACCCAGTACTTC.

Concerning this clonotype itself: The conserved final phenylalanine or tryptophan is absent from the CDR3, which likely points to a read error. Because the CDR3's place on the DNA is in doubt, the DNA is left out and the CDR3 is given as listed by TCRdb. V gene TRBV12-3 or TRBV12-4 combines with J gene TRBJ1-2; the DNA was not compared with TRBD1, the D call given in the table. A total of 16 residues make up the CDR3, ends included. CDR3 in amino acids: CASSSTGTGANYGYTL.

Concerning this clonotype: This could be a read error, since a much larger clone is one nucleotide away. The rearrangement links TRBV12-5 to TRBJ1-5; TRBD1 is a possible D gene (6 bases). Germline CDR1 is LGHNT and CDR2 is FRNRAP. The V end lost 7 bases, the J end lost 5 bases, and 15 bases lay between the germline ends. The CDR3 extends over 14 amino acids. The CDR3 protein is CASVPYREYQPQHF. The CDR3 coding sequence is TGTGCTAGTGTCCCCTACAGGGAGTATCAGCCCCAGCATTTT.

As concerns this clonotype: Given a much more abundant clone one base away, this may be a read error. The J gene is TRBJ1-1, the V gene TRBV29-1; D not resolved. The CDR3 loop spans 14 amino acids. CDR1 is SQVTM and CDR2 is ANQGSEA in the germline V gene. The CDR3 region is CSVTRPGANTEALF. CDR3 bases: TGCAGCGTAACACGGCCGGGAGCCAACACTGAAGCTTTATTT. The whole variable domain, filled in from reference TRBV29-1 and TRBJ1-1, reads SAVISQKPSRDICQRGTSLTIQCQVDSQVTMMFWYRQQPGQSLTLIATANQGSEATYESGFVIDKFPISRPNLTFSTLTVSNMSPEDSSIYLCSVTRPGANTEALFGQGTRLTVV.

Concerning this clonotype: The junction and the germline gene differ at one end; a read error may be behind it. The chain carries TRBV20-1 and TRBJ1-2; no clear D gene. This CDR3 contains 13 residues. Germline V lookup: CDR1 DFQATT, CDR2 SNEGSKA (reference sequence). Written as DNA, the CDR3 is TGCAGTGCTAGAGATGGGATGGATATGGGCTGCACCTTC. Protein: CSARDGMDMGCTF.

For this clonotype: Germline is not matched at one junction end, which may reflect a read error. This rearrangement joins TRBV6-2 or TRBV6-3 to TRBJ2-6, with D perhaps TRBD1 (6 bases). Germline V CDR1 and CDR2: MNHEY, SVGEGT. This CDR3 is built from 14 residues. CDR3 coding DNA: TGCGCCAGCAATACAGGGTCTGGGGCCAACGTCCTGACTTTC. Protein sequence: CASNTGSGANVLTF.

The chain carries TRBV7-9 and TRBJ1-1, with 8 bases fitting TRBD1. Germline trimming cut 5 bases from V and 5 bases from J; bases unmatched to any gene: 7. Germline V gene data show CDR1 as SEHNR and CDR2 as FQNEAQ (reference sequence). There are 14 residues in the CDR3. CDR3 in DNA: TGTGCCAGCAGCCGAGACAGGGGTGGGACTGAAGCTTTCTTT. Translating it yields CASSRDRGGTEAFF.

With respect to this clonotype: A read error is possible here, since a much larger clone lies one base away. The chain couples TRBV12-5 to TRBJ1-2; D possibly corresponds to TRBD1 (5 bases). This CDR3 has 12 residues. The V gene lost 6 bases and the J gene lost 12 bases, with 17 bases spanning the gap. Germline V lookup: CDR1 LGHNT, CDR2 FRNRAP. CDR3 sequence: CASGLGHGLNTF. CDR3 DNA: TGTGCTAGTGGCTTAGGACATGGTTTGAACACCTTC.

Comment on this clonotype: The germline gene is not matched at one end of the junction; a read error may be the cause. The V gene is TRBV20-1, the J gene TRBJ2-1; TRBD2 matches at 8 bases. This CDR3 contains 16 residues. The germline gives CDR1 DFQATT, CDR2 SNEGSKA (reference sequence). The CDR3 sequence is CSARDRWTGGGNGQFF. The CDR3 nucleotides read TGCAGTGCTAGAGACCGATGGACTGGCGGGGGGAATGGGCAGTTCTTC.

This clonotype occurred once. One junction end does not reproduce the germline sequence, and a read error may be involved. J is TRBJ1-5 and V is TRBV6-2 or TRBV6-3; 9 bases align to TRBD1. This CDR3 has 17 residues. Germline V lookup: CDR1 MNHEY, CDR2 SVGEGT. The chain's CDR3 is CVSSYLQDRGWNQPQHF. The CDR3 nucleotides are TGTGTCAGCAGTTACCTTCAGGACAGGGGCTGGAATCAGCCCCAGCATTTT.

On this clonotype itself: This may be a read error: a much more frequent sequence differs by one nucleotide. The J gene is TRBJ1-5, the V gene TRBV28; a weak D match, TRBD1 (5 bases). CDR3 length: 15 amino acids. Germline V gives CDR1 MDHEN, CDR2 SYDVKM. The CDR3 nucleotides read TGTGCCAGCAGTTTAGGTGGGCAGGGTGATCAGCCCCACCATTTT. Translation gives CASSLGGQGDQPHHF.

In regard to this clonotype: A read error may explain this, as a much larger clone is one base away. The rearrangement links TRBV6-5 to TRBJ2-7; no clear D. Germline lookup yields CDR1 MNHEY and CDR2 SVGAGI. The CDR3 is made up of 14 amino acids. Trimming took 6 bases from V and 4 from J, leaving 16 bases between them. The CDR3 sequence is CASSPGLGRYEQYF. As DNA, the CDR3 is TGTGCCAGCAGCCCTGGCCTGGGAAGGTACGAGCAGTACTTC.

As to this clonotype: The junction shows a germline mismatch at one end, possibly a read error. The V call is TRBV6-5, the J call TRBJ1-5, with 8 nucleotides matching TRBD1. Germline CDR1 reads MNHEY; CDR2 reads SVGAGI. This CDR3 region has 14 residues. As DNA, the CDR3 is TGTGCCAGCGGGAACGCACAGGGGGATCAGCCCCAGCACTTT. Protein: CASGNAQGDQPQHF.

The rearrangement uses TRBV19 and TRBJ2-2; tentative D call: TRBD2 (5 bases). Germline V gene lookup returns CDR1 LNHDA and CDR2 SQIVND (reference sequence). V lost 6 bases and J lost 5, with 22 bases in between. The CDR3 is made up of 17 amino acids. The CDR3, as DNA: TGTGCCAGTAGCCAAGAGTATGAGGGTTCAAGAACCGGGGAGCTGTTTTTT. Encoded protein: CASSQEYEGSRTGELFF.

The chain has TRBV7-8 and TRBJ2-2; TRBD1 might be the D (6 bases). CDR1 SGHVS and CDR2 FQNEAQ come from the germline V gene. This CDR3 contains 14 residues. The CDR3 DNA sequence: TGTACCATCAGCCCCAGGGGTCCCCCCGGGGAGCTGTTTTTT. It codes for CTISPRGPPGELFF.